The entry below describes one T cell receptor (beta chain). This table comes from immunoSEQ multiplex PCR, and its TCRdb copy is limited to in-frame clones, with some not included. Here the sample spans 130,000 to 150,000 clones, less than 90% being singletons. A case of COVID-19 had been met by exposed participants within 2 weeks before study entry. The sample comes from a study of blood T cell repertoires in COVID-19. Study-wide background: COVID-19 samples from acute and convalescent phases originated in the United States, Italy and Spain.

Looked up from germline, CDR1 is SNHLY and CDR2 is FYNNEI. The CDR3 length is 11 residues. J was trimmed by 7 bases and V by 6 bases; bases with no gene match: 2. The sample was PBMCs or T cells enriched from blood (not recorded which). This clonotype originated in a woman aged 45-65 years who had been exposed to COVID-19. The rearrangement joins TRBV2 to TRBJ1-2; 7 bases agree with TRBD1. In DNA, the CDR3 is TGTGCCAGCAGGACAGGGCTTGGCTACACCTTC. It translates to CASRTGLGYTF.